The 31 T cell receptor beta chains below all came from one sample that was sequenced in a study of shared clonotypes between healthy human individuals. Sequenced by immunoSEQ multiplex PCR; TCRdb stores in-frame clones only, minus some. The repertoire holds about 960,000 clones, with over 60% as singletons. Sequenced: memory CD4+ T cells sorted from blood. Regarding subset: CD45RA-negative fraction. The receptors stem from a man younger than 35 in good health.

This chain joins TRBV6-5 and TRBJ1-4, with D perhaps TRBD1 (6 bases). This CDR3 contains 15 residues. Per germline, CDR1 MNHEY and CDR2 SVGAGI. Trimming stripped 0 bases from V and 2 bases from J, with 7 bases between. The CDR3, as DNA: TGTGCCAGCAGTTACTCAGGGGGGACTAATGAAAAACTGTTTTTT. Translation: CASSYSGGTNEKLFF.

This clone was detected only once. The V gene is TRBV28, the J gene TRBJ2-3; D gene uncertain. Germline CDR1 MDHEN, CDR2 SYDVKM. The CDR3 has 18 amino acids. V lost 3 bases, J lost 0 bases, and 19 bases lay in between. CDR3 DNA: TGTGCCAGCAGTTTGCCCTCAAACATATTCACTAGCACAGATACGCAGTATTTT. Its translation: CASSLPSNIFTSTDTQYF.

The rearrangement uses TRBV28 and TRBJ2-7; 9 positions match TRBD1. Germline V gene data show CDR1 as MDHEN and CDR2 as SYDVKM. The CDR3 is 16 residues long. Trimming took 5 bases from V and 2 from J; bases not matched to a gene: 10. The CDR3 reads CASSPPGTGSAYEQYF. CDR3 nucleotide sequence: TGTGCCAGCAGTCCCCCGGGGACAGGGAGTGCCTACGAGCAGTACTTC. The full variable domain, rest sourced from reference TRBV28 and TRBJ2-7, is DVKVTQSSRYLVKRTGEKVFLECVQDMDHENMFWYRQDPGLGLRLIYFSYDVKMKEKGDIPEGYSVSREKKERFSLILESASTNQTSMYLCASSPPGTGSAYEQYFGPGTRLTVT.

This chain connects TRBV6-1 to TRBJ1-5, with D possibly matching TRBD1 (5 bases). This CDR3 has 13 amino acids. Trimming shortened V by 5 bases and J by 7 bases, and 12 bases separated the two germline ends. Germline V gene data show CDR1 as MNHNS and CDR2 as SASEGT. In DNA, the CDR3 is TGTGCCAGCAGTCACCGGGACGACCAGCCCCAGCATTTT. Protein: CASSHRDDQPQHF.

This clone came up a few times. The V call is TRBV14, the J call TRBJ1-2, with D possibly TRBD1 on 5 matching bases. V shed 4 bases and J shed 3 bases, with 12 bases lying between them. CDR1 is SGHDN, CDR2 FVKESK, per germline. The length of the CDR3 is 14 residues. The CDR3 nucleotides are TGTGCCAGCAGCCCGCAGGGACTCTACTATGGCTACACCTTC. It yields the protein CASSPQGLYYGYTF. Together with reference TRBV14 and TRBJ1-2, the CDR3 gives the full variable domain: EAGVTQFPSHSVIEKGQTVTLRCDPISGHDNLYWYRRVMGKEIKFLLHFVKESKQDESGMPNNRFLAERTGGTYSTLKVQPAELEDSGVYFCASSPQGLYYGYTFGSGTRLTVV.

The chain recombines TRBV10-2 with TRBJ1-4; TRBD1 agrees at 7 bases. V gave up 4 bases and J gave up 8 bases; unmatched junction bases: 10. Germline V gene sequence: CDR1 WSHSY, CDR2 SAAADI. CDR3 size: 15 residues. Here the CDR3 DNA reads TGCGCCAGCAGTGGGAGGGGGCAGGGGGGAGAAAAACTGTTTTTT. Its protein is CASSGRGQGGEKLFF.

This clone was detected only once. This specimen includes other DNA sequences encoding the same CDR3. The chain joins TRBV10-3 to TRBJ1-5; possible D gene TRBD1, 6 bases. V gave up 6 bases and J gave up 0 bases, with 9 bases separating them. This CDR3 comprises 14 residues. In germline, CDR1 is ENHRY, CDR2 SYGVKD. This chain's CDR3 is CAISAGDSNQPQHF. DNA of the CDR3: TGTGCCATCAGCGCAGGGGATAGCAATCAGCCCCAGCATTTT.

V is TRBV2 and J is TRBJ2-1; no definite D call. Trimming took 4 bases from V and 10 from J, leaving 8 bases between them. Germline V lookup: CDR1 SNHLY, CDR2 FYNNEI. There are 11 residues in the CDR3. CDR3 sequence: CASSGLREQFF. The CDR3 DNA sequence: TGTGCCAGCAGTGGATTAAGGGAGCAGTTCTTC.

A remark on this clone: Other DNA sequences of this sample code for an identical CDR3. The J gene is TRBJ1-6, the V gene TRBV11-2, with 9 bases matching TRBD1. V shed 5 bases and J 6 bases; nucleotides not matched to a gene: 14. CDR3 length equals 18 residues. Germline V gene sequence: CDR1 SGHAT, CDR2 FQNNGV. The chain's CDR3 is CASSPKTGTGLGNSPLHF. Written as DNA, the CDR3 is TGTGCCAGCAGCCCTAAAACCGGGACAGGGTTGGGTAATTCACCCCTCCACTTT.

About this clone itself: In the same sample, other DNA sequences code for this CDR3. The V and J genes are TRBV29-1 and TRBJ2-7, with D tentatively TRBD1 (6 bases). This CDR3 has 12 residues. The V end was cut by 6 bases, the J end by 1 base, with 10 bases between. CDR1 is SQVTM, CDR2 ANQGSEA, per germline. The CDR3 bases are TGCAGCGTAACCAGGGGATCCTACGAGCAGTACTTC. Translated, it gives CSVTRGSYEQYF.

This clone was detected ten times or more. This chain uses TRBV5-1 with TRBJ2-6; no firm D call. V shed 1 base and J shed 0 bases, with 5 bases lying between them. This CDR3 comprises 15 residues. Germline CDR1 is SGHRS and CDR2 is YFSETQ. The CDR3: CASSLSASGANVLTF. CDR3 bases: TGCGCCAGCAGCTTGTCGGCCTCTGGGGCCAACGTCCTGACTTTC.

V and J are TRBV19 and TRBJ2-3, with 8 bases fitting TRBD1. V lost 5 bases to trimming and J lost 1 base; unmatched junction nucleotides: 8. Germline CDR1 reads LNHDA; CDR2 reads SQIVND (reference sequence). The CDR3 contains 16 residues. The CDR3: CASSPRTGLGTDTQYF. The DNA of the CDR3 is TGTGCCAGTAGTCCGAGGACAGGGCTGGGCACAGATACGCAGTATTTT.

V usage is TRBV7-9 and J usage is TRBJ2-1; D might be TRBD2 (5 bases). Germline values: CDR1 SEHNR, CDR2 FQNEAQ (reference sequence). Trimming pared 1 base from V and 9 bases from J, leaving 7 bases between. There are 12 residues in the CDR3. The CDR3 nucleotides read TGTGCCAGCAGCTTAGTCGCGGGTGAGCAGTTCTTC. Amino acids: CASSLVAGEQFF.

DNA for the CDR3: TGTGCCTGGAGTCAAACATCCGAGACCTACGAGCAGTACTTC. This sequence encodes CAWSQTSETYEQYF. V gene TRBV30 combines with J gene TRBJ2-7; D remains unclear. The CDR3 runs 14 residues. Germline V CDR1 and CDR2: GTSNPN, SVGIG (reference sequence). V was trimmed by 2 bases and J by 2 bases, leaving 13 bases between them.

This clone was seen once. The genes are TRBV28 and TRBJ1-1, with TRBD1 matching over 8 bases. Germline assignment: CDR1 MDHEN and CDR2 SYDVKM. V lost 6 bases and J lost 8; bases outside the gene matches: 14. CDR3 length: 15 amino acids. The CDR3 loop is CASSSPGTGRLEAFF. CDR3 nucleotides: TGTGCCAGCAGCTCCCCCGGGACAGGACGTTTGGAAGCTTTCTTT.

The chain recombines TRBV7-6 with TRBJ1-4; D gene unclear. Germline loops: CDR1 SGHVS, CDR2 FNYEAQ. The CDR3 runs 14 residues. V was shortened by 1 base and J by 4 bases, with 7 bases between the two germline ends. The CDR3 region has the DNA TGTGCCAGCAGCTTAGGGCAGATTAATGAAAAACTGTTTTTT. Translating gives CASSLGQINEKLFF.

The chain couples TRBV19 to TRBJ1-1, with TRBD1 as a possible D gene (5 bases). Germline V gene data show CDR1 as LNHDA and CDR2 as SQIVND (reference sequence). V lost 8 bases and J lost 0, with 19 bases in between. The CDR3 is 16 amino acids. CDR3 loop: CASRPGGRPLNTEAFF. CDR3 in DNA: TGTGCCAGTCGTCCCGGGGGGAGGCCATTGAACACTGAAGCTTTCTTT.

The genes are TRBV2 and TRBJ2-1; 8 bases fit TRBD2. The CDR3 runs to 15 residues. V trimming: 4 bases; J trimming: 1 base; junction bases outside the gene matches: 3. Per germline, CDR1 SNHLY and CDR2 FYNNEI. The CDR3 sequence is CASSGPGGSYNEQFF. The CDR3 DNA follows: TGTGCCAGCAGTGGTCCGGGGGGGTCCTACAATGAGCAGTTCTTC.

This clone occurred a few times. The sample carries other DNA sequences with the same CDR3. The chain uses TRBV18 and TRBJ1-1; D is undetermined. The ends were cut back, 0 bases at V and 1 base at J, with 3 bases in the middle. CDR1 is KGHSH, CDR2 LQKENI, per germline. This CDR3 is 13 amino acids long. The CDR3 reads CASSPPGNTEAFF. The CDR3 coding sequence is TGTGCCAGCTCACCACCGGGGAACACTGAAGCTTTCTTT.

This chain joins TRBV7-9 and TRBJ2-7; D might be TRBD1 (6 bases). The V gene lost 5 bases and the J gene lost 2 bases, with 13 bases spanning the gap. The germline gives CDR1 SEHNR, CDR2 FQNEAQ (reference sequence). CDR3 length: 14 residues. CDR3 sequence (DNA): TGTGCCAGCAGCCTTGAAGGGGGAGCCTACGAGCAGTACTTC. It codes for CASSLEGGAYEQYF.

The V and J genes are TRBV20-1 and TRBJ1-1; possible D gene TRBD1, 6 bases. The germline gives CDR1 DFQATT, CDR2 SNEGSKA (reference sequence). The CDR3 loop spans 11 amino acids. V dropped 5 bases and J dropped 11 bases, with 15 bases sitting between them. Written as DNA, the CDR3 is TGCAGTGCTTTACAGGGTAATGAGGCTTTCTTT. It specifies CSALQGNEAFF.

V and J are TRBV6-1 and TRBJ1-1, with a possible D match to TRBD1 (5 bases). The germline CDR1 and CDR2 sequences are MNHNS and SASEGT. The CDR3 consists of 13 residues. V lost 6 bases to trimming and J lost 5 bases, with 13 bases between them. The CDR3, as DNA: TGTGCCAGCAGCACAGGTAGGGTTACTGAAGCTTTCTTT. It is translated as CASSTGRVTEAFF.

This CDR3 reads CASAGQGRGYTF. The CDR3 DNA sequence: TGTGCCAGCGCGGGACAGGGCAGGGGCTACACCTTC. This chain joins TRBV6-5 and TRBJ1-2, with 9 bases that match TRBD1. Trimming cost V 8 bases and J 8 bases; bases outside gene matches: 6. Germline V gene data show CDR1 as MNHEY and CDR2 as SVGAGI. CDR3 length: 12 amino acids.

The chain is built from TRBV18 and TRBJ2-5; no clear D. CDR3 length: 18 residues. The ends were cut back, 2 bases at V and 2 bases at J, with 21 bases in the middle. Germline CDR1 is KGHSH and CDR2 is LQKENI. The CDR3 loop reads CASSPSGSTGSSQETQYF. In nucleotides, the CDR3 is TGTGCCAGCTCACCATCCGGGTCCACGGGCTCGTCTCAAGAGACCCAGTACTTC. Full variable domain (remainder filled in from reference TRBV18 and TRBJ2-5): NAGVMQNPRHLVRRRGQEARLRCSPMKGHSHVYWYRQLPEEGLKFMVYLQKENIIDESGMPKERFSAEFPKEGPSILRIQQVVRGDSAAYFCASSPSGSTGSSQETQYFGPGTRLLVL.

The V and J genes are TRBV2 and TRBJ2-7, with D possibly matching TRBD2 (7 bases). Germline CDR1 is SNHLY and CDR2 is FYNNEI. The germline V and J ends were trimmed by 3 bases and 2 bases, with 14 bases remaining between them. The CDR3 extends over 15 amino acids. The CDR3 region has the DNA TGTGCCAGCAGTGATATAGCGCGGGGGCCCTACGAGCAGTACTTC. It translates to CASSDIARGPYEQYF.

Regarding this clone: Other DNA sequences of this sample code for an identical CDR3. The chain joins TRBV29-1 to TRBJ2-3; D unclear. Per germline, CDR1 SQVTM and CDR2 ANQGSEA. The ends were cut back, 6 bases at V and 6 bases at J, with 4 bases in the middle. The CDR3 totals 9 residues. The CDR3 nucleotides read TGCAGCGTCGGCGATACGCAGTATTTT. The encoded protein is CSVGDTQYF.

The chain recombines TRBV5-6 with TRBJ2-3, with 7 bases matching TRBD1. Unmatched junction bases numbered 12, after V lost 7 bases and J lost 1 base. Per the germline V gene, CDR1 is SGHDT and CDR2 is YYEEEE. This CDR3 spans 16 amino acids. Here the CDR3 reads CASALLTGVGTDTQYF. CDR3 in DNA: TGTGCCAGCGCTCTTCTAACAGGGGTGGGCACAGATACGCAGTATTTT.

This clone has only a few counts. The chain has TRBV4-1 and TRBJ1-1; D is uncertain. The CDR3 runs 15 residues. The V gene's germline CDR1 is MGHRA and CDR2 YSYEKL. V lost 2 bases to trimming and J lost 0 bases, with 10 bases between them. The CDR3 DNA sequence: TGCGCCAGCAGCCAAATTCCCTCGGTGAACACTGAAGCTTTCTTT. It encodes CASSQIPSVNTEAFF.

The J gene is TRBJ1-6, the V gene TRBV19; D possibly corresponds to TRBD1 (6 bases). V lost 2 bases to trimming and J lost 6 bases, with 17 bases between them. Germline loops: CDR1 LNHDA, CDR2 SQIVND (reference sequence). This CDR3 is built from 17 residues. The CDR3 is CASSITVLKGVNSPLHF. DNA of the CDR3: TGTGCCAGTAGTATAACGGTTTTGAAGGGGGTTAATTCACCCCTCCACTTT.

V is TRBV7-2 and J is TRBJ2-3, with D tentatively TRBD2 (7 bases). The CDR3 is 17 residues long. V gave up 5 bases and J gave up 7 bases, with 25 bases separating them. In germline, CDR1 is SGHTA, CDR2 FQGNSA. CDR3 sequence: CASSTRGGSFLPNTQYF. Written as DNA, the CDR3 is TGTGCCAGCAGCACAAGGGGGGGATCATTCTTACCTAATACGCAGTATTTT.

This chain joins TRBV30 and TRBJ2-3, with D tentatively TRBD1 or TRBD2 (5 bases each). The CDR3 consists of 15 residues. In germline, CDR1 is GTSNPN, CDR2 SVGIG (reference sequence). Trimming pared 2 bases from V and 3 bases from J, leaving 15 bases between. The CDR3 coding sequence is TGTGCCTGGAGTTACGGGACCATAGGTACAGATACGCAGTATTTT. Translating gives CAWSYGTIGTDTQYF.